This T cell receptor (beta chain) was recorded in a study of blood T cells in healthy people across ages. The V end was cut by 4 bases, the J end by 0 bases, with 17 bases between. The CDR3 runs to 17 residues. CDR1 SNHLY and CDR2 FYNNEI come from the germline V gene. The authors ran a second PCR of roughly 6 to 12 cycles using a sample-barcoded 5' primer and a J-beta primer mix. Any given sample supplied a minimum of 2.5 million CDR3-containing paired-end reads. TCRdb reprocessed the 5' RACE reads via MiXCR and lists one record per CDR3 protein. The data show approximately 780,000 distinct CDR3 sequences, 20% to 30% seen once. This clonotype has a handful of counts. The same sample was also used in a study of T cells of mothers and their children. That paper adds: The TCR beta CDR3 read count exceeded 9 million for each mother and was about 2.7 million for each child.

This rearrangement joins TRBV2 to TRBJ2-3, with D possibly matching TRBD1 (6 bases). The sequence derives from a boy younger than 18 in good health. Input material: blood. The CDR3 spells CASSGGLERRSTDTQYF. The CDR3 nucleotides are TGTGCCAGCAGTGGGGGGCTGGAGCGGCGGAGCACAGATACGCAGTATTTT.